This T cell receptor beta chain was recovered during a study of cytomegalovirus exposure and HLA in healthy donors. 13 Jbeta primers and 60 Vbeta primers were used for the PCR. Sequenced by immunoSEQ multiplex PCR; TCRdb stores in-frame clones only, minus some. The table includes under 85,000 clones, roughly 78% detected once. This clone was detected a few times. Germline V gene data show CDR1 as LGHNA and CDR2 as YSLEER. CDR3 length: 16 residues. The V end lost 0 bases, the J end lost 2 bases, and 11 bases lay between the germline ends. The chain is built from TRBV4-3 and TRBJ2-1; D may be TRBD2 (5 bases). Source material: PBMCs. The clonotype originates from a woman in her 30s in good health and CMV-seronegative. The CDR3 nucleotides are TGCGCCAGCAGCCAAGATGGTAGCGTGCCCTACAATGAGCAGTTCTTC. Translation: CASSQDGSVPYNEQFF.